This TCR beta chain is from a study of blood T cells in healthy people across ages. The use of a sample-barcoded 5' primer and a J-beta primer mix characterized a second PCR of about 6 to 11 cycles. Using its own MiXCR run on the 5' RACE reads, TCRdb lists one record per CDR3 protein. The repertoire includes roughly 700,000 distinct CDR3 sequences, roughly 25% of them detected once, and 9.4% sits in the top ten. This CDR3 has 13 residues. Trimming took 4 bases from V and 6 from J; bases not matched to a gene: 5. CDR1 is SGHRS, CDR2 YFSETQ, per germline. With respect to this clonotype: The antigen remains unidentified.

The study's findings and limits: Observed TCR beta diversity per million T cells went down as age went up. This fall followed a roughly linear course with age.

In addition, the sample was reused for a study of T cells of mothers and their children.

The origin of this receptor is a boy between 10 and 17 years old in good health. The material sequenced was blood. J is TRBJ2-3 and V is TRBV5-1, with 7 bases identical to TRBD2. The CDR3 DNA follows: TGCGCCAGCAGCCGGGGGAGGGCGGATACGCAGTATTTT. Its protein is CASSRGRADTQYF.